The 25 T cell receptor beta chains below all came from one sample that was sequenced in a study of regulatory T cells in long-lasting Graves disease. The time point is: newly diagnosed GD, antithyroid drugs for less than 3 months. Scientists built the TCR library using RNA that was extracted from PBMCs. Arm-PCR of CDR3 regions and iRepertoire HTBI primers were used to build TCR beta libraries. TCRdb re-called the multiplex PCR reads with MiXCR, one entry per CDR3 protein. Of about 210,000 distinct CDR3 sequences in the sample, roughly 20% were seen once. The sample was also linked to a second study, of T cells in Graves' hyperthyroidism and ophthalmopathy.

Sample: peripheral blood mononuclear cells (PBMCs), taken at new diagnosis, from a patient treated with antithyroid drugs. The receptor set was obtained from a woman aged 25-40 years with Graves disease.

This clonotype appeared many times. The J gene is TRBJ2-7, the V gene TRBV10-3; TRBD2 agrees at 8 bases. The CDR3 has 14 residues. Trimming cost V 8 bases and J 1 base; bases outside gene matches: 7. Germline V lookup: CDR1 ENHRY, CDR2 SYGVKD. The CDR3 loop reads CAIGRSGGSYEQYF. In DNA form, the CDR3 reads TGTGCCATCGGTCGGAGCGGGGGTTCCTACGAGCAGTACTTC.

This clonotype was detected many times. The genes are TRBV29-1 and TRBJ1-1; weak D call: TRBD1 (5 bases). The V end lost 2 bases, the J end lost 12 bases, and 13 bases lay between the germline ends. CDR3 length: 11 residues. Looked up from germline, CDR1 is SQVTM and CDR2 is ANQGSEA. This CDR3 reads CSVEWGGTSFF. CDR3 nucleotide sequence: TGCAGCGTTGAATGGGGGGGGACTTCTTTCTTT. Complete variable domain (other parts from reference TRBV29-1 and TRBJ1-1): SAVISQKPSRDICQRGTSLTIQCQVDSQVTMMFWYRQQPGQSLTLIATANQGSEATYESGFVIDKFPISRPNLTFSTLTVSNMSPEDSSIYLCSVEWGGTSFFGQGTRLTVV.

This clonotype was recorded many times. J is TRBJ2-4 and V is TRBV28; possible D gene TRBD2, 5 bases. The CDR3 has 14 residues. Trimming took 8 bases from V and 9 from J, leaving 20 bases between them. The germline V gene has CDR1 MDHEN and CDR2 SYDVKM. The CDR3 sequence is CASSTPASFGIQYF. In nucleotides, the CDR3 is TGTGCCAGCTCCACCCCGGCTAGCTTTGGCATTCAGTACTTC. The entire variable domain, with the rest obtained from reference TRBV28 and TRBJ2-4, is as follows: DVKVTQSSRYLVKRTGEKVFLECVQDMDHENMFWYRQDPGLGLRLIYFSYDVKMKEKGDIPEGYSVSREKKERFSLILESASTNQTSMYLCASSTPASFGIQYFGAGTRLSVL.

The V and J genes are TRBV12-3 or TRBV12-4 and TRBJ1-2; a weak D match, TRBD1 (6 bases). The CDR3 is 15 residues long. V gave up 5 bases and J gave up 5 bases, with 18 bases separating them. The CDR3 spells CASSLHGGREYGYTF. CDR3 coding DNA: TGTGCCAGCAGTCTCCACGGGGGGCGCGAGTATGGCTACACCTTC.

Many counts were recorded for this clonotype. The chain links TRBV6-1 to TRBJ2-7; D might be TRBD1 (7 bases). In germline, CDR1 is MNHNS, CDR2 SASEGT. V was pared by 7 bases and J by 4 bases, with 17 bases between. CDR3 size: 14 residues. Here the CDR3 DNA reads TGTGCCAGCACGGGACAGTTGGGGGGTTACGAGCAGTACTTC. Translation: CASTGQLGGYEQYF.

At least ten counts were recorded for this clonotype. The rearrangement links TRBV27 to TRBJ1-3, with D unresolved. The CDR3 has 13 residues. V dropped 5 bases and J dropped 4 bases, with 9 bases sitting between them. Germline V gene lookup returns CDR1 MNHEY and CDR2 SMNVEV (reference sequence). CDR3 sequence: CASSLLQGNTIYF. The CDR3 DNA reads as TGTGCCAGCAGTCTCCTGCAGGGAAACACCATATATTTT.

This clonotype was recorded at least ten times. V and J are TRBV6-1 and TRBJ2-5; 9 bases map to TRBD1. V gave up 6 bases and J gave up 4 bases; unmatched junction bases: 6. The CDR3 is 14 amino acids. Germline CDR1 is MNHNS and CDR2 is SASEGT. The CDR3 DNA reads TGTGCCAGCAGCGCCCTGGACAGGGGAGAGACCCAGTACTTC. Protein sequence: CASSALDRGETQYF.

The sample holds many counts of this clonotype. This chain uses TRBV12-5 with TRBJ2-5; D unclear. Germline V gene lookup returns CDR1 LGHNT and CDR2 FRNRAP. The CDR3 runs to 10 residues. The V end lost 2 bases, the J end lost 8 bases, and 3 bases lay between the germline ends. CDR3 sequence (DNA): TGTGCTAGTGGTTTGCCAACCCAGTACTTC. It translates to CASGLPTQYF.

There are many counts of this clonotype. This chain connects TRBV4-1 to TRBJ1-1; a possible D gene is TRBD1 (5 bases). This CDR3 is built from 17 residues. V lost 0 bases and J 3 bases, leaving 17 bases between the germline ends. In germline, CDR1 is MGHRA, CDR2 YSYEKL. The CDR3 protein is CASSQEVGGGEDTEAFF. The CDR3 nucleotides read TGCGCCAGCAGCCAAGAAGTAGGAGGAGGGGAGGACACTGAAGCTTTCTTT.

This clonotype was detected ten times or more. J is TRBJ2-2 and V is TRBV6-1, with D perhaps TRBD1 or TRBD2 (5 bases each). V lost 5 bases to trimming and J lost 3 bases, with 19 bases between them. Germline V CDR1 and CDR2: MNHNS, SASEGT. This CDR3 has 17 residues. The CDR3 is CASSTPEGERDTGELFF. The CDR3 coding sequence is TGTGCCAGCAGTACCCCCGAAGGGGAGAGGGACACCGGGGAGCTGTTTTTT.

This clonotype was counted at least ten times. The V gene is TRBV30, the J gene TRBJ1-4, with D possibly being TRBD1 (6 bases). The germline V gene encodes CDR1 GTSNPN and CDR2 SVGIG (reference sequence). V was pared by 1 base and J by 5 bases, with 11 bases between. This CDR3 has 14 residues. CDR3 residues: CAWSAGALNEKLFF. In DNA form, the CDR3 reads TGTGCCTGGAGTGCGGGGGCCCTAAATGAAAAACTGTTTTTT.

This clonotype has only a few counts. The V gene is TRBV19, the J gene TRBJ2-3; D call uncertain. V was shortened by 2 bases and J by 0 bases, with 12 bases between the two germline ends. The germline CDR1 and CDR2 sequences are LNHDA and SQIVND (reference sequence). The CDR3 length is 16 residues. The CDR3 sequence: CASSIIPPWSTDTQYF. CDR3 DNA sequence: TGTGCCAGTAGTATAATCCCACCCTGGAGCACAGATACGCAGTATTTT.

There are many counts of this clonotype. The chain is built from TRBV24-1 and TRBJ2-2; a weak D match, TRBD1 (5 bases). This CDR3 has 15 residues. V dropped 3 bases and J dropped 1 base, with 8 bases sitting between them. CDR1 is KGHDR and CDR2 is SFDVKD in the germline V gene. The CDR3 loop is CATSDPGQNTGELFF. CDR3 nucleotide sequence: TGTGCCACCAGTGATCCAGGACAGAACACCGGGGAGCTGTTTTTT.

This clonotype appeared a few times. The rearrangement uses TRBV18 and TRBJ1-1; no reliable D call. Germline lookup yields CDR1 KGHSH and CDR2 LQKENI. The CDR3 covers 15 residues. V was clipped by 3 bases and J by 1 base, with 12 bases between them. In DNA form, the CDR3 reads TGTGCCAGCTCACCTTGGAGGACGGAGAACACTGAAGCTTTCTTT. It encodes CASSPWRTENTEAFF.

This clonotype was counted ten times or more. The V call is TRBV27, the J call TRBJ1-5; D remains unclear. There are 13 residues in the CDR3. The V gene's germline CDR1 is MNHEY and CDR2 SMNVEV (reference sequence). V gave up 6 bases and J gave up 7 bases, with 13 bases separating them. The CDR3 coding sequence is TGTGCCAGCAGGGGCGGTATTCGGCAGCCCCAGCATTTT. Translation: CASRGGIRQPQHF.

The V gene is TRBV11-3, the J gene TRBJ1-3; D is uncertain. The CDR3 is made up of 13 amino acids. V lost 5 bases and J lost 1, with 6 bases in between. Germline V gene data show CDR1 as SGHNT and CDR2 as YENEEA. Here the CDR3 DNA reads TGTGCCAGCAGCCAGCTATCTGGAAACACCATATATTTT. This codes for CASSQLSGNTIYF.

For this clonotype: Given the absence of the conserved phenylalanine or tryptophan at the CDR3 end, a read error is likely. The J gene is TRBJ1-2, the V gene TRBV2; a weak D match, TRBD1 (5 bases). The V gene's germline CDR1 is SNHLY and CDR2 FYNNEI. The ends were cut back, 8 bases at V and 0 bases at J, with 16 bases in the middle. The CDR3 is made up of 15 amino acids. CDR3 loop: CASQPGGTTNYGYTL. The CDR3 coding sequence is TGTGCCAGCCAGCCCGGAGGGACGACTAACTATGGCTACACCCTC.

This clonotype was recorded many times. V is TRBV6-2 or TRBV6-3 and J is TRBJ2-7, with D tentatively TRBD2 (6 bases). The CDR3 consists of 14 residues. Germline V lookup: CDR1 MNHEY, CDR2 SVGEGT. V was cut by 7 bases and J by 4 bases, with 17 bases left in between. The CDR3 is CASTSLGAGYEQYF. CDR3 in DNA: TGTGCCAGCACTTCTCTAGGTGCGGGGTACGAGCAGTACTTC.

This clonotype was seen many times. The rearrangement links TRBV6-5 to TRBJ1-2; D may be TRBD1 (6 bases). V lost 2 bases and J lost 6, with 13 bases in between. The CDR3 consists of 14 residues. Germline-derived CDR1 and CDR2 are MNHEY and SVGAGI. The CDR3 coding sequence is TGTGCCAGCAGTTACAGGGGGGGGGGAAATGGCTACACCTTC. Protein sequence: CASSYRGGGNGYTF.

This clonotype was seen ten or more times. CDR3 sequence: CASSPPGKSDFYNEQFF. The CDR3 region has the DNA TGTGCCAGTAGTCCTCCGGGGAAGAGCGACTTTTACAATGAGCAGTTCTTC. The chain uses TRBV19 and TRBJ2-1, with TRBD2 as a possible D gene (5 bases). The V gene lost 5 bases and the J gene lost 4 bases, with 21 bases spanning the gap. Germline CDR1 is LNHDA and CDR2 is SQIVND (reference sequence). The length of the CDR3 is 17 residues.

CDR3 DNA: TGCGCCAGCACCTCCAACAGGGGCGGCACTGAAGCTTTCTTT. Encoded protein: CASTSNRGGTEAFF. The chain links TRBV10-1 to TRBJ1-1; TRBD1 aligns across 7 bases. The CDR3 runs 14 residues. J was trimmed by 4 bases and V by 7 bases; bases with no gene match: 9. The germline V gene encodes CDR1 WNHNN and CDR2 SYGVQD (reference sequence).

This chain links TRBV24-1 with TRBJ2-3, with a weak D call TRBD2 (6 bases). The CDR3 has 15 amino acids. Deletions cut 3 bases from V and 4 bases from J, with 13 bases between. Germline V gene lookup returns CDR1 KGHDR and CDR2 SFDVKD. CDR3 loop: CATSDISGSPDTQYF. CDR3 coding DNA: TGTGCCACCAGTGATATCTCCGGGAGTCCAGATACGCAGTATTTT.

This clonotype has ten or more counts. The chain couples TRBV29-1 to TRBJ1-2; D is perhaps TRBD1 (5 bases). Between the trimmed V and J ends, which lost 7 bases and 1 base, there was a span of 19 bases. The germline CDR1 and CDR2 sequences are SQVTM and ANQGSEA. The CDR3 sequence is 15 residues long. The CDR3 DNA follows: TGCAGCGGTTACAAGATGAGGCAGGGTAACTATGGCTACACCTTC. This codes for CSGYKMRQGNYGYTF.

This clonotype was detected many times. The chain couples TRBV28 to TRBJ1-1; a weak D match, TRBD1 (5 bases). In germline, CDR1 is MDHEN, CDR2 SYDVKM. Between the trimmed V and J ends, which lost 7 bases and 3 bases, there was a span of 18 bases. This CDR3 has 15 residues. CDR3: CASIIAGTAYTEAFF. Written as DNA, the CDR3 is TGTGCCAGCATTATAGCCGGGACGGCATACACTGAAGCTTTCTTT.

Many counts were recorded for this clonotype. The CDR3 sequence: CASTQTGFYEQYF. The CDR3 region has the DNA TGTGCCAGCACCCAGACCGGGTTCTACGAGCAGTACTTC. V and J are TRBV6-1 and TRBJ2-7, with D hard to call. V lost 7 bases and J lost 3, with 13 bases in between. CDR1 and CDR2 (germline): MNHNS, SASEGT. The CDR3 is made up of 13 amino acids.